The T cell receptor (beta chain) under discussion was sequenced for a study of response to subunit inactivated influenza vaccine. Overall study results and limits: There was a suggestion from the authors that each seasonal influenza vaccination recruits few new T cells.

This clonotype turned up a few times. The antigen is not known. Germline values: CDR1 SGHRS, CDR2 YFSETQ. CDR3 length: 15 residues. Trimming shortened V by 4 bases and J by 7 bases, and 17 bases separated the two germline ends. TCRdb independently ran MiXCR on the RT-PCR reads; one entry per CDR3 protein. Of approximately 530,000 distinct CDR3 sequences listed, around 8% are singletons. This chain links TRBV5-1 with TRBJ2-2, with D maybe TRBD2 (6 bases). The source material was PBMCs from blood, sampled about 23 months after vaccination. This sequence was found in a man in his fifties or sixties who received an inactivated influenza vaccine. In nucleotides, the CDR3 is TGCGCCAGCAGCGGTGATTCCGGGAGAATCGGGGAGCTGTTTTTT. Protein: CASSGDSGRIGELFF.